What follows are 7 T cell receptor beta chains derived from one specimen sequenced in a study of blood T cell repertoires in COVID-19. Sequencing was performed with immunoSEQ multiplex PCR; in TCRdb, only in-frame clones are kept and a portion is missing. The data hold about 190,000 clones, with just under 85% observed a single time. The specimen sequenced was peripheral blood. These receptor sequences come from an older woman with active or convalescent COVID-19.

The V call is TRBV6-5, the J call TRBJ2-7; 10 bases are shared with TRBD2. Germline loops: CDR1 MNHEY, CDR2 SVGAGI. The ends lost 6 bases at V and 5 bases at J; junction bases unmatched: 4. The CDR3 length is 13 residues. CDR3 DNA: TGTGCCAGCAGAGCTAGCGGGAGACACGAGCAGTACTTC. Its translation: CASRASGRHEQYF.

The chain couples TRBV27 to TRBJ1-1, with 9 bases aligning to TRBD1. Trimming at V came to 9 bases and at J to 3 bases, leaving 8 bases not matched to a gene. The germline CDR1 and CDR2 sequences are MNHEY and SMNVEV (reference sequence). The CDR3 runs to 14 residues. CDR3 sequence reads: CASHRDREDTEAFF. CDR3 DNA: TGTGCCAGTCACCGGGACAGGGAAGACACTGAAGCTTTCTTT.

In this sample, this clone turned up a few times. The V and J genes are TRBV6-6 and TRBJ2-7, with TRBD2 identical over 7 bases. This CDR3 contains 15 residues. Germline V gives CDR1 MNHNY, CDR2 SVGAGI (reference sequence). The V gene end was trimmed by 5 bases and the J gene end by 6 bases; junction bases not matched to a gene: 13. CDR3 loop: CASSNPLARGFEQYF. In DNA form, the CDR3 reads TGTGCCAGCAGTAACCCACTAGCGAGAGGGTTCGAGCAGTACTTC.

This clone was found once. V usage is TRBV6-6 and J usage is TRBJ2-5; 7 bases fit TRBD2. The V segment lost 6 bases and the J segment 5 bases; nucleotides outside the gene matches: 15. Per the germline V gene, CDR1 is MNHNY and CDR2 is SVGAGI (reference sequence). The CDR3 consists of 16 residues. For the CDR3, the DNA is TGTGCCAGCAGGCCCTTACTGGCGGGAGATTCCGAGACCCAGTACTTC. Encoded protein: CASRPLLAGDSETQYF.

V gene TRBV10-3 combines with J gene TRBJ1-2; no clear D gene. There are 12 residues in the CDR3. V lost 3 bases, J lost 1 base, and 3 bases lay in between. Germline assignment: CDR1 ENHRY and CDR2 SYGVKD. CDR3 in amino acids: CAISDNNYGYTF. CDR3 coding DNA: TGTGCCATCAGTGATAATAACTATGGCTACACCTTC.

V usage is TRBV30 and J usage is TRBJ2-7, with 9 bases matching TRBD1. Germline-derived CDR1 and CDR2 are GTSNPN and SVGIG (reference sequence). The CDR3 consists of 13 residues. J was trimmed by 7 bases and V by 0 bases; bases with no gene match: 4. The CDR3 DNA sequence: TGTGCCTGGAGTGTACTGACAGGGGGAGAGCAGTACTTC. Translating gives CAWSVLTGGEQYF.

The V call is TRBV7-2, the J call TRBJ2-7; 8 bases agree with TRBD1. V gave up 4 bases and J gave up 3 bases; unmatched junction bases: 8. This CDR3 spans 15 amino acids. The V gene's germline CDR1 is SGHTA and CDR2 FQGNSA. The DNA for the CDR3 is TGTGCCAGCAGCTCATATCCGGGACAGGTCTACGAGCAGTACTTC. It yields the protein CASSSYPGQVYEQYF.